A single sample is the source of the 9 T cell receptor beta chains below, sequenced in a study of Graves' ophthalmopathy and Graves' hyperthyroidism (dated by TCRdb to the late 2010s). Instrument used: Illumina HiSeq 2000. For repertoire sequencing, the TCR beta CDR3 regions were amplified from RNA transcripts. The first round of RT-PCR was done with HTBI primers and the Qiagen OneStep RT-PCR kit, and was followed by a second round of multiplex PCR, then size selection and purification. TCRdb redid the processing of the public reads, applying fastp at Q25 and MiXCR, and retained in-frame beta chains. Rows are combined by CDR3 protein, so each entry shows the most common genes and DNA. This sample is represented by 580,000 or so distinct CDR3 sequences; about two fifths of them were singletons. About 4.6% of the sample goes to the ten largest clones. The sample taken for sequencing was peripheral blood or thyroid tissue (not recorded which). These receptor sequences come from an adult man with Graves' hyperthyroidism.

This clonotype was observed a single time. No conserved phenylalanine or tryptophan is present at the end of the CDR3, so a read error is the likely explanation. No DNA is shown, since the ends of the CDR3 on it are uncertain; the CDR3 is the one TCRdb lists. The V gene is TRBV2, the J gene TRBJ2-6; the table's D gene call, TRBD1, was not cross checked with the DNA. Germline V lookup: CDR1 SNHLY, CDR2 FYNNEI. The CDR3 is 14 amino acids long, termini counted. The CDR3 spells CASSEGAGANVLVL.

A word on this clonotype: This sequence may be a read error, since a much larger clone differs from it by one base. The CDR3 is CASSMLAGGPNEQYF. CDR3 nucleotide sequence: TGTGCCAGCAGCATGTTAGCGGGAGGGCCTAACGAGCAGTACTTC. The rearrangement links TRBV7-8 to TRBJ2-7; the match to TRBD2 covers 11 bases. The germline V gene has CDR1 SGHVS and CDR2 FQNEAQ. The CDR3 loop spans 15 amino acids. The V segment lost 5 bases and the J segment 5 bases; nucleotides outside the gene matches: 8.

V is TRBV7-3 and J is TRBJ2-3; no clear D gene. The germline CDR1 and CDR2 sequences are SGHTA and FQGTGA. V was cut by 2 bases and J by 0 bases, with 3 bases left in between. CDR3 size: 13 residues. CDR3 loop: CASSLPSTDTQYF. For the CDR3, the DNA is TGTGCCAGCAGCTTACCCAGCACAGATACGCAGTATTTT.

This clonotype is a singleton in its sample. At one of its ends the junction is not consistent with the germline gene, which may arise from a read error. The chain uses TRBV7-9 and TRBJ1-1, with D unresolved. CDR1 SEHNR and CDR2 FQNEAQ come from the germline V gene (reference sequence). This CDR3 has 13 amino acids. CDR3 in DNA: TGTGCCAGCAGCTTAGATATGAACACTGAAGCTTCCTTT. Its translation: CASSLDMNTEASF.

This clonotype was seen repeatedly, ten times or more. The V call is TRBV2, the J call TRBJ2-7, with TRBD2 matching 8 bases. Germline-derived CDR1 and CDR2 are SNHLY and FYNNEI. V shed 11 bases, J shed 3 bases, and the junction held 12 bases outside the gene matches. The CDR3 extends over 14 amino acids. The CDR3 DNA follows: TGTGCCGTCGACCTCCCGGGAGGGGACTACGAGCAGTACTTC. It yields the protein CAVDLPGGDYEQYF.

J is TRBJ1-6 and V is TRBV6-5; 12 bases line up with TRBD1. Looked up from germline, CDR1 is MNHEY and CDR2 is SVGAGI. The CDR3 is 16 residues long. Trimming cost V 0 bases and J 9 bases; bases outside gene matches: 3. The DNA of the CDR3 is TGTGCCAGCAGTTACTCGGGGGGACAGGGGGCTTCACCCCTCCACTTT. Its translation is CASSYSGGQGASPLHF.

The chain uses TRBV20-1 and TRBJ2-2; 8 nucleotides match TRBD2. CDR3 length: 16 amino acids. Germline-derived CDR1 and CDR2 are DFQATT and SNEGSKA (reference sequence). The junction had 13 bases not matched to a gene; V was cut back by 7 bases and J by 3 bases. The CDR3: CSVRAGVSEDTGELFF. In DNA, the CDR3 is TGCAGTGTTCGAGCGGGAGTTAGTGAGGACACCGGGGAGCTGTTTTTT.

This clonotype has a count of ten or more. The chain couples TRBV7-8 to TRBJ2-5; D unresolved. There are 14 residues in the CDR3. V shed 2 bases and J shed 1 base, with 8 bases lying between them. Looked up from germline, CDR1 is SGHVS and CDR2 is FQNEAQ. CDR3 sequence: CASSLSLVQETQYF. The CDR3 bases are TGTGCCAGCAGCTTATCTCTGGTCCAAGAGACCCAGTACTTC.

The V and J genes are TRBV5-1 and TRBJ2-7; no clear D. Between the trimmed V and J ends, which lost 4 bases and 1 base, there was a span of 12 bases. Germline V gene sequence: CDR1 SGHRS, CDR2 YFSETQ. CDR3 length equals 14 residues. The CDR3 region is CASSPWSGSYEQYF. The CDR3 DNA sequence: TGCGCCAGCAGCCCCTGGTCTGGTTCCTACGAGCAGTACTTC.